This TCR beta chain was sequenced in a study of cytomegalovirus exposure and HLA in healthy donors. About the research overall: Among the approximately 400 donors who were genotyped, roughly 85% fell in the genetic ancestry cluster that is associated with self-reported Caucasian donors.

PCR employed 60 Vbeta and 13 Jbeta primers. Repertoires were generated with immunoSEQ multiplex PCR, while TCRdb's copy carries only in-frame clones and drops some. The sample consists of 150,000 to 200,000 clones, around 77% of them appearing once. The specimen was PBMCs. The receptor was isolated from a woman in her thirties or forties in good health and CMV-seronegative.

In nucleotides, the CDR3 is TGTGCCAGCTCACCTCGGACAGGGGTTGAGCCCCAGCATTTT. Its translation is CASSPRTGVEPQHF. The chain uses TRBV18 and TRBJ1-5; TRBD1 matches 9 bases. The ends lost 3 bases at V and 8 bases at J; junction bases unmatched: 5. The germline gives CDR1 KGHSH, CDR2 LQKENI. The CDR3 consists of 14 residues.